This T cell receptor (beta chain) was captured by sequencing in a study of blood T cells in healthy people across ages (dated by TCRdb to 2015 to 2017). At the level of the whole study: In model experiments, template switching captured roughly one uniquely barcoded TCR beta cDNA molecule for every two T cells. To track age-related changes in TCR beta repertoire diversity, the study relied on deep sequencing normalized with unique cDNA molecular identifiers. Donors were grouped into four age groups: young (average roughly 15 years), middle-aged (39), aged (approximately 67) and long-lived (just over 80). To avoid experimental bias, donors of different ages were randomly spread across the sequencing lanes. The study analyzed two additional independent replicas of 1 million unique cDNA reads from the same blood draw for two donors, one aged 18 to 29 and one aged 80 or older.

Results and caveats for the whole study, not just this receptor: Estimates of total diversity based on one million sequenced T cells were regarded as lower bounds and as underestimates. As age increased, observed TCR beta diversity per million T cells dropped in a roughly linear way, and a significant reduction was already evident by age 40. Because the CMV infection status of the donors was unknown, age-related changes in expanded clonotypes may potentially have been confounded. A strong correlation was found between observed TCR beta diversity and the percentage of naive T cells measured by flow cytometry. Compared with the aged group, the long-lived group had more naive CD4+ T cells, fewer expanded clones and increased TCR diversity, a pattern suggesting age selection. Bulk unsorted PBMC profiling prevented conclusive comparison of naive and antigen-experienced compartments.

Library creation used 5' RACE. Sequenced using an Illumina HiSeq 2500. The second PCR ran for about 6 to 11 cycles and used a J-beta primer mix along with a sample-barcoded 5' primer. Each TCR beta cDNA molecule received a unique molecular identifier from a template-switch 5' adaptor carrying 12 random nucleotides. At least 2.5 million CDR3-containing paired-end reads were obtained from each sample. First-strand cDNA was synthesized from all RNA with the Mint cDNA synthesis kit, primed by a TRBC-specific oligonucleotide. After uracil-DNA glycosylase treatment, a first 18-cycle PCR used universal primers M1SS and BC2_uni_R on all cDNA. In the original analysis: Each sample was normalized by randomly selecting 1 million high-quality reads, each carrying a distinct molecular identifier. Reads with shared molecular identifiers were discarded instead of being binned into consensus sequences. CDR3 identification, clonotype clustering and error correction used MiTCR with a Q25 quality threshold and the strictest error-elimination algorithm. A nonparametric unseen species model with Euler transformation was used to estimate lower-bound total TCR beta diversity. TCRdb applied fastp at Q25 and MiXCR to the public reads, then kept only in-frame beta chains. One record per CDR3 amino acid sequence lists the most common genes and DNA. The V and J calls were determined by TCRdb, not by the authors. This sample lists fewer than 900,000 distinct CDR3 sequences; roughly two fifths were detected once. The top ten clones comprise more than 20% of the sample.

Systemically healthy Caucasian individuals from Russia, 39 in total and aged roughly 6 to 90 years, were included as donors. About 10 milliliters of peripheral blood were collected from each donor into EDTA-treated Vacutainer tubes. Ficoll-Paque density-gradient centrifugation was used to isolate PBMCs, with at least 6.5 million per sample. Trizol reagent was used to extract total RNA from PBMCs, with at least 5.5 micrograms per sample. The percentages of naive CD45RAhigh/CD27high T cells were determined by flow cytometry on a PBMC aliquot from every donor. Per the germline V gene (reference sequence), MNHEY is the CDR1 and SMNVEV is the CDR2. From the cysteine through the phenylalanine, the CDR3 covers 14 amino acids. Only the CDR3 DNA is retained, 42 bases long and in frame from the first base. As for this clonotype: Its antigen remains unidentified. One end of the junction varies from germline; a read error may be responsible.

Sequences were obtained from blood. The source is a woman aged 55-69 years in good health. The chain is made from TRBV27 and TRBJ2-7; 12 junctional bases match TRBD2. DNA sequence: TGTGCCACCAGTCCCCTAGCGGGAGGGTACGAGCAGTACTTC. The resulting protein is CATSPLAGGYEQYF.